The text below deals with one T cell receptor beta chain. The antigen is undetermined. These data originate in a study of somatic mutations in cytotoxic T cells in rheumatoid arthritis. Whole-study context: T-cell populations stained with V beta antibodies were in some cases flow-sorted at nearly 100% purity, including V beta1+ cells that were sequenced for TCRB.

The assay was immunoSEQ multiplex PCR, and TCRdb's table has in-frame clones only and misses some. The sample consists of 20,000 to 25,000 clones, roughly 80% of them appearing once. After CD4+ and CD8+ cells were isolated by positive magnetic bead selection, their purity was checked by flow cytometry. The study, taken as a whole, reports: Of 65 patients, fewer than 10 had a largest CD8+ clone that exceeded 20% of CD8+ cells.

Trimming removed 1 base at V and 5 bases at J, with 9 bases between. The CDR3 sequence is 14 residues long. Germline V lookup: CDR1 SEHNR, CDR2 FQNEAQ (reference sequence). This receptor was obtained from an adult with rheumatoid arthritis. The chain links TRBV7-9 to TRBJ2-1; perhaps TRBD1 as D (6 bases). Source material: CD8+ T cells sorted from blood. For the CDR3, the DNA is TGTGCCAGCAGCTTAGTCGCAGGGGACAATGAGCAGTTCTTC. Translation gives CASSLVAGDNEQFF.